This T cell receptor (beta chain) is drawn from a study of early T cells in non-severe SARS-CoV-2 infection. Study-level background: Chains were unpaired, as sequencing was done on bulk RNA from unsorted whole blood.

Study outcomes and limitations: Clonotype matching in VDJdb favored anti-spike CD8 responses and did not capture private and CD4 specificities.

Molecules of cDNA were individually given unique molecular identifiers that were attached to them. TCRdb passed the 5' RACE reads through MiXCR, listing each CDR3 protein once. The sample records more than 95,000 distinct CDR3 sequences, more than 12% being singletons. This CDR3 is built from 15 residues. The V and J ends lost 5 bases and 15 bases, in that order; junction bases with no gene match: 15. Germline V gene sequence: CDR1 ENHRY, CDR2 SYGVKD. The sample holds many counts of this clonotype. Its antigen remains unknown. The sample comprised whole blood. This TCR derives from an adult who was a healthcare worker with PCR-confirmed SARS-CoV-2 infection or an uninfected control (not recorded which). This chain connects TRBV10-3 to TRBJ2-1, with 11 bases identical to TRBD1. The CDR3 nucleotides are TGTGCCATCAGTCCCGGGGACAGGGGGATTCGGGACCTGTTCTTC. This codes for CAISPGDRGIRDLFF.